This TCR beta chain was retrieved from a study of PD-L1 blockade in urothelial cancer. PCRs were each spiked with synthetic TCR analog templates. Sequencing was performed with immunoSEQ multiplex PCR; in TCRdb, only in-frame clones are kept and a portion is missing. The data contain some 100,000 clones, about 89% of them singletons. The CDR3 contains 16 residues. Trimming removed 3 bases from V and 4 bases from J; junction bases left unmatched: 8. The V gene's germline CDR1 is MGHRA and CDR2 YSYEKL. This receptor was identified in an elderly woman with urothelial cancer. The V call is TRBV4-1, the J call TRBJ2-1; 8 bases fit TRBD2. This specimen consisted of PBMCs, obtained around atezolizumab (anti-PD-L1) treatment. The CDR3 DNA reads as TGCGCCAGCAGCCAGGGCCCGGGACTAGGATACAATGAGCAGTTCTTC. Translating it yields CASSQGPGLGYNEQFF.